Listed below are T cell receptor beta chains from one sample, sequenced in a study of identical twins. MiXCR, applied by TCRdb to the 5' RACE reads, yields one record per CDR3 protein. This sample has some 1,700,000 distinct CDR3 sequences, with around a third found just once. Sequencing input: cord blood. The receptor set was obtained from a newborn girl in good health. Each CDR3 is given with its conserved first and last residue. Each record gives: J gene, D gene, clone size, V gene, CDR3 DNA, CDR3 protein. D genes are given only for firm matches. Clone size is not always given. Where it is, it says once, few, many or a class for expanded clones.

TRBJ2-7	.	few	TRBV21-1	TGTGCCAGCAGCAAGGGACAGGGCGAGCAGTACTTC	CASSKGQGEQYF
TRBJ1-2	.	few	TRBV6-5	TGTGCCAGCAGTTACTCGAGCGGGGGTTCCGCCTTCTATGGCTACACCTTC	CASSYSSGGSAFYGYTF
TRBJ1-4	.	few	TRBV28	TGTGCCAGCACCACAATACGACGGACGGCAACTAATGAAAAACTGTTTTTT	CASTTIRRTATNEKLFF
TRBJ2-7	TRBD2	few	TRBV12-3/TRBV12-4	TGTGCCAGCAGTTCTCTGACTAGCGGACGCGCGAGGGAGCAGTACTTC	CASSSLTSGRAREQYF
TRBJ2-3	TRBD2	few	TRBV20-1	TGCAGTGCTAGAGGGTCTAGCGGGGGTACAGATACGCAGTATTTT	CSARGSSGGTDTQYF
TRBJ2-7	.	.	TRBV21-1	TGTGCCAGCAGCAAAGAAAGGGGACCCATACATGCGAAGGCCTCCTACGAGCAGTACTTC	CASSKERGPIHAKASYEQYF
TRBJ1-1	.	.	TRBV6-2/TRBV6-3	TGTGCCAGCAGTACCTTCAGGGGCACGAACACTGAAGCTTTCTTT	CASSTFRGTNTEAFF
TRBJ2-5	TRBD1	few	TRBV2	TGTGCCAGCAGTTCGGACAGGGGCCAAGAGACCCAGTACTTC	CASSSDRGQETQYF
TRBJ2-3	TRBD1	.	TRBV9	TGTGCCAGCAGCGTAGCCAGGGGGAGAGCAGATACGCAGTATTTT	CASSVARGRADTQYF
TRBJ2-7	TRBD1	.	TRBV18	TGTGCCAGCTCACCCGGACAGGGGGCGAACTATGAGCAGTACTTC	CASSPGQGANYEQYF
TRBJ1-4	TRBD1	.	TRBV10-3	TGTGCCATCAGGGACAGGGGGCGGGGAAAACTGTTTTTT	CAIRDRGRGKLFF
TRBJ1-2	TRBD1	few	TRBV20-1	TGCAGTGCCTCACAGACAGGGAACTATGGCTACACCTTC	CSASQTGNYGYTF
TRBJ2-2	TRBD2	.	TRBV11-2	TGTGCCAGCAGTCTATTTTGGCTAGCGGGGATCACCGGGGAGCTGTTTTTT	CASSLFWLAGITGELFF
TRBJ2-7	TRBD1	few	TRBV6-2/TRBV6-3	TGTGCCAGCAGTTACTCGGGCAACAGGGGGCACGAGCAGTACTTC	CASSYSGNRGHEQYF
TRBJ1-2	.	few	TRBV11-1	TGTGCCAGCAGTTTTACAGGGAAATCTCGTGGCGGCTACACCTTC	CASSFTGKSRGGYTF
TRBJ1-5	.	.	TRBV12-3/TRBV12-4	TGTGCCAGCAGTTTTGTACAGGGCAATCAGCCCCAGCATTTT	CASSFVQGNQPQHF
TRBJ2-6	TRBD1	.	TRBV20-1	TGCAGTGCTCGTGAGACAGGGGGGAACATCCTGACTTTC	CSARETGGNILTF
TRBJ1-5	TRBD1	few	TRBV5-1	TGCGCCAGCAGCTCGGGACAGGTTCAGCCCCAGCATTTT	CASSSGQVQPQHF
TRBJ2-4	TRBD2	.	TRBV3-1	TGCGCCAGCAGCCATAGCGGGGAGCAGTACTTC	CASSHSGEQYF
TRBJ2-7	.	few	TRBV12-3/TRBV12-4	TGTGCCAGCAGTTTCCGCCTTGGAGAAAGGCCCTACGAGCAGTACTTC	CASSFRLGERPYEQYF
TRBJ2-1	TRBD2	.	TRBV4-2	TGTGCCAGCAGCCAAGATGGCCCGGGACTAGACGACAATGAGCAGTTCTTC	CASSQDGPGLDDNEQFF
TRBJ1-1	.	few	TRBV18	TGTGCCAGCTCACCACTCGGAACGGAGAACACTGAAGCTTTCTTT	CASSPLGTENTEAFF
TRBJ2-7	TRBD1	few	TRBV27	TGTGCCAGCAGTTTACAAAGACAGGGTGGGTACGAGCAGTACTTC	CASSLQRQGGYEQYF
TRBJ2-7	.	few	TRBV2	TGTGCCGGAAACAGGGCCCCCCCCTACGAGCAGTACTTC	CAGNRAPPYEQYF
TRBJ2-3	.	few	TRBV5-1	TGCGCCAGCAGCCCCCATGGAGGGGGGGAGACAGATACGCAGTATTTT	CASSPHGGGETDTQYF
TRBJ2-7	.	.	TRBV6-5	TGTGCCAGCAGTATTCAGGGCCCCCCCTACGAGCAGTACTTC	CASSIQGPPYEQYF
TRBJ1-2	.	.	TRBV7-2	TGTGCCAGCAGCTTTCGGGGAAAGGATAACTATGGCTACACCTTC	CASSFRGKDNYGYTF
TRBJ2-1	TRBD2	few	TRBV20-1	TGCAGTGCCAGTTATTGGGGGGGAGGTAATGAGCAGTTCTTC	CSASYWGGGNEQFF
TRBJ2-1	.	once	TRBV28	TGTGCCAGCAGTTCCCCCCGGGGCCCTATTGCTGCAGGGGGGGGTCTCAATGAGCAGTTCTTC	CASSSPRGPIAAGGGLNEQFF
TRBJ2-5	.	few	TRBV28	TGTGCCAGCAGCCCCCCCCCACTACTGGAGCAGTACTTC	CASSPPPLLEQYF
TRBJ1-4	.	.	TRBV5-1	TGCGCCAGCAGCCAGGGGACCGCGGCAACTAATGAAAAACTGTTTTTT	CASSQGTAATNEKLFF
TRBJ2-5	.	.	TRBV19	TGTGCCAGTAGTTATAGGGGCTTTGAAGAGACCCAGTACTTC	CASSYRGFEETQYF
TRBJ2-7	.	.	TRBV3-1	TGTGCCAGCAGCCAAGGACAGACTAGAAACTACGAGCAGTACTTC	CASSQGQTRNYEQYF
TRBJ2-3	.	.	TRBV20-1	TGCAGTGCTAAGGCAGGACGGACAGATACGCAGTATTTT	CSAKAGRTDTQYF
TRBJ2-7	.	.	TRBV7-2	TGTGCCAGCAGCTTTACTCTGAGCTCCTGCGAGCAGTACTTC	CASSFTLSSCEQYF
TRBJ2-7	.	.	TRBV3-1	TGTGCCAGCAGCCAAGATTGGAAGGCAGGGACCTCCTATTTATTCTACGAGCAGTACTTC	CASSQDWKAGTSYLFYEQYF
TRBJ1-1	.	.	TRBV12-3/TRBV12-4	TGTGCCAGCAGGGAACAGGACTTGAACACTGAGGCTTTCTTT	CASREQDLNTEAFF
TRBJ2-7	.	.	TRBV5-1	TGCGCCAGCAGCAGACCGGGACACTGGTACAATGAGCAGTACTTC	CASSRPGHWYNEQYF
TRBJ1-6	.	.	TRBV15	TGTGCCACCAGCTTCCGTCGGAATTCACCCCTCCACTTT	CATSFRRNSPLHF
TRBJ2-7	.	few	TRBV6-2/TRBV6-3	TGTGCCAGCAGTTACGTACATGGGCATCCCTACGAGCAGTACTTC	CASSYVHGHPYEQYF
TRBJ2-1	.	.	TRBV7-9	TGTGCCGGCAAGGGACCCGCAACACAGTTCAATGAGCAGTTCTTC	CAGKGPATQFNEQFF
TRBJ1-1	.	.	TRBV20-1	TGCAGTGCTAGTACGACCCTCGTCAGCACTGAAGCTTTCTTT	CSASTTLVSTEAFF
TRBJ2-7	.	.	TRBV20-1	TGCAGTGCTCCCAGGGAACAGGCTCAATACGAGCAGTACTTC	CSAPREQAQYEQYF
TRBJ1-3	TRBD1	.	TRBV5-1	TGCGCCAGCAACGACCCAACGATGGACAGGTGGGGAAACACCATATATTTT	CASNDPTMDRWGNTIYF
TRBJ2-1	TRBD2	few	TRBV29-1	TGCAGCGTATCCGGGACTAGCGGGAGAGCTGTAGGCAATGAGCAGTTCTTC	CSVSGTSGRAVGNEQFF
TRBJ2-7	.	many	TRBV25-1	TGTGCCAGCAGCTGGGAGTTCTCCTACGAGCAGTACTTC	CASSWEFSYEQYF
TRBJ1-4	TRBD1	.	TRBV10-3	TGTGCCATCAGTGAGTCGGAGACAGGGCTATATGAAAAACTGTTTTTT	CAISESETGLYEKLFF
TRBJ2-3	.	many	TRBV5-1	TGCGCCAGCAGCTTGGAGCCCCTGACAGATACGCAGTATTTT	CASSLEPLTDTQYF
TRBJ1-5	TRBD1	few	TRBV12-3/TRBV12-4	TGTGCCAGCAGTTCCATGGACAGGGGGTATAGCAATCAGCCCCAGCATTTT	CASSSMDRGYSNQPQHF
TRBJ2-1	.	few	TRBV10-3	TGTGCCATCAGTTCGGCGGCGAGCTCCTACAATGAGCAGTTCTTC	CAISSAASSYNEQFF
TRBJ2-6	.	few	TRBV27	TGTGCCAGCAGTTTACAACACTCTGGGGCCAACGTCCTGACTTTC	CASSLQHSGANVLTF
TRBJ2-3	.	few	TRBV28	TGTGCCAGCAGTCCAACGGACAGCACAGATACGCAGTATTTT	CASSPTDSTDTQYF
TRBJ2-5	.	once	TRBV3-1	TGTGCCAGCTGCCATCAGGGATTCGGAGAGACCCAGTACTTC	CASCHQGFGETQYF
TRBJ2-1	.	few	TRBV14	TGTGCCAGCAGCGCAACTAGAGGGTTCAACAATGAGCAGTTCTTC	CASSATRGFNNEQFF
TRBJ1-1	TRBD1	few	TRBV5-1	TGCGCCAGCAGCCGCCTTGGACAGGTGAACACTGAAGCTTTCTTT	CASSRLGQVNTEAFF
TRBJ2-2	.	.	TRBV20-1	TGCTCCGTCGGGCGGAAGAACACCGGGGAGCTGTTTTTT	CSVGRKNTGELFF
TRBJ1-4	TRBD1	.	TRBV12-3/TRBV12-4	TGTGCCAGCAGCCACTTCAATCGTCCCGGGACAGGGACTGAAAAACTGTTTTTT	CASSHFNRPGTGTEKLFF
TRBJ1-1	.	.	TRBV5-5	TGTGCCAGCAGCTTGGCCTACACTGGGGCGGTGGGGTTCACTGAAGCTTTCTTT	CASSLAYTGAVGFTEAFF
TRBJ2-3	TRBD2	many	TRBV5-5	TGTGCCAGCAGTTTAGTAGCGGGGGGGGTCACAGATACGCAGTATTTT	CASSLVAGGVTDTQYF
TRBJ2-3	TRBD2	.	TRBV7-2	TGTGCCAGCAGCTGGACCCCGGGACTAGCGGGGGGATTCACAGATACGCAGTATTTT	CASSWTPGLAGGFTDTQYF